These 20 T cell receptor beta chains came from one sample sequenced in a study of shared clonotypes between healthy human individuals (dated by TCRdb to about 2020). Libraries were prepared through the immunoSEQ multiplex PCR assay. Drawn from immuneACCESS, this table holds only the in-frame rearrangements with V and J called that TCRdb kept. Clones are partly lost; checked studies trace under half to an unresolved V gene and leave the rest unexplained. For this sample the table gives around 550,000 clones, of which almost 97% were detected only once. Jointly, the top ten make up 0.055% to 0.075% of the sample. Sequencing was done on a sample of naive CD4+ T cells sorted from blood. This sample's cell subset or site label indicates: CD45RA+ positively selected. Receptor source: a woman under 40 in good health.

The CDR3 sequence: CASCPTERLNTEAFF. CDR3 coding DNA: TGTGCCAGCTGCCCCACGGAGCGGCTGAACACTGAAGCTTTCTTT. V and J are TRBV18 and TRBJ1-1, with D unclear. V was cut by 7 bases and J by 0 bases, with 15 bases left in between. Germline V gives CDR1 KGHSH, CDR2 LQKENI. CDR3 length equals 15 residues.

V and J are TRBV19 and TRBJ2-3; the D gene is possibly TRBD2 (5 bases). V was shortened by 0 bases and J by 2 bases, with 15 bases between the two germline ends. This CDR3 contains 17 residues. CDR1 is LNHDA and CDR2 is SQIVND in the germline V gene (reference sequence). The CDR3 loop reads CASSIDLGAADTDTQYF. The CDR3 DNA follows: TGTGCCAGTAGTATAGATCTGGGAGCGGCAGACACAGATACGCAGTATTTT.

This chain links TRBV19 with TRBJ2-7, with 10 bases matching TRBD2. The CDR3 runs to 15 residues. Germline V gives CDR1 LNHDA, CDR2 SQIVND (reference sequence). The junction had 11 bases not matched to a gene; V was cut back by 4 bases and J by 8 bases. This CDR3 reads CASSTRPGLALQQYF. In DNA, the CDR3 is TGTGCCAGTAGTACGCGCCCGGGACTAGCGCTCCAGCAGTACTTC.

This clone was seen only once. The chain has TRBV6-4 and TRBJ2-4, with D perhaps TRBD2 (5 bases). Deletions cut 2 bases from V and 11 bases from J, with 13 bases between. The CDR3 has 13 amino acids. Germline values: CDR1 MRHNA, CDR2 SNTAGT. The CDR3 here is CASSDRSSGVQYF. In DNA form, the CDR3 reads TGTGCCAGCAGTGACAGATCATCCGGGGTTCAGTACTTC.

The J gene is TRBJ2-1, the V gene TRBV2, with a tentative D call TRBD2 (6 bases). In germline, CDR1 is SNHLY, CDR2 FYNNEI. Between the trimmed V and J ends, which lost 7 bases and 4 bases, there was a span of 11 bases. The CDR3 is 13 amino acids. The CDR3 nucleotides read TGTGCCAGCACGAAGGAGGGGTACAATGAGCAGTTCTTC. Amino acids: CASTKEGYNEQFF.

The V call is TRBV28, the J call TRBJ1-1, with 7 bases lining up with TRBD1. Trimming at V came to 7 bases and at J to 4 bases, leaving 6 bases not matched to a gene. This CDR3 spans 13 amino acids. Per the germline V gene, CDR1 is MDHEN and CDR2 is SYDVKM. The CDR3 region is CASNRDRITEAFF. In DNA form, the CDR3 reads TGTGCCAGCAACCGGGACAGAATCACTGAAGCTTTCTTT.

This clone came up once. The genes are TRBV19 and TRBJ2-7, with D perhaps assigned TRBD1 or TRBD2 (5 bases each). Trimming cost V 6 bases and J 0 bases, with 12 bases left between them. Germline V gene sequence: CDR1 LNHDA, CDR2 SQIVND (reference sequence). CDR3 length: 14 residues. CDR3 nucleotide sequence: TGTGCCAGTAGCGGGACGGTAAGCTCCTACGAGCAGTACTTC. Its translation: CASSGTVSSYEQYF.

The chain combines TRBV7-9 with TRBJ1-4, with D possibly TRBD1 on 5 matching bases. CDR3 length equals 11 residues. The V gene lost 6 bases and the J gene lost 8 bases, with 7 bases spanning the gap. Germline V lookup: CDR1 SEHNR, CDR2 FQNEAQ (reference sequence). CDR3: CASSKGEKLFF. The CDR3, as DNA: TGTGCCAGCAGTAAGGGGGAAAAACTGTTTTTT.

V gene TRBV6-1 combines with J gene TRBJ1-4; tentative D call: TRBD1 (5 bases). V was trimmed by 1 base and J by 7 bases, leaving 10 bases between them. The CDR3 sequence is 14 residues long. The V gene's germline CDR1 is MNHNS and CDR2 SASEGT. CDR3 in amino acids: CASSEGSGTEKLFF. CDR3 nucleotides: TGTGCCAGCAGTGAAGGGTCCGGGACTGAAAAACTGTTTTTT.

CDR3 loop: CAWAPGELIAFF. CDR3 coding DNA: TGTGCCTGGGCCCCGGGGGAACTTATAGCTTTCTTT. V and J are TRBV30 and TRBJ1-1; the D gene is possibly TRBD1 (5 bases). This CDR3 spans 12 amino acids. V gave up 5 bases and J gave up 10 bases, with 17 bases separating them. Germline V gene sequence: CDR1 GTSNPN, CDR2 SVGIG (reference sequence).

This chain uses TRBV6-5 with TRBJ1-1; possible D gene TRBD1, 6 bases. This CDR3 has 14 residues. From germline, CDR1 is MNHEY and CDR2 SVGAGI. V lost 6 bases and J 1 base, leaving 12 bases between the germline ends. The CDR3 DNA is TGTGCCAGCAGCCCTAGGACAGCGAACACTGAAGCTTTCTTT. Translating it yields CASSPRTANTEAFF.

In regard to this clone: The same CDR3 can be traced to other DNA sequences in this sample. CDR3 coding DNA: TGTGCCAGTAGTACGCAGGGAGGCGAGCAGTACTTC. This sequence encodes CASSTQGGEQYF. The chain combines TRBV19 with TRBJ2-7, with D tentatively TRBD2 (6 bases). The V and J ends lost 4 bases and 6 bases respectively, with 10 bases between them. Germline CDR1 LNHDA, CDR2 SQIVND (reference sequence). The CDR3 has 12 residues.

J is TRBJ2-7 and V is TRBV6-1; the D gene is possibly TRBD2 (5 bases). Germline V gene sequence: CDR1 MNHNS, CDR2 SASEGT. The CDR3 spans 15 residues. With 3 bases removed from V and 5 bases from J, the gap between germline ends came to 17 bases. CDR3 sequence (DNA): TGTGCCAGCAGTGATCTCCGTATCGGTAGCGACGAGCAGTACTTC. This codes for CASSDLRIGSDEQYF.

This rearrangement joins TRBV13 to TRBJ2-7, with 10 bases aligning to TRBD1. Germline trimming cut 5 bases from V and 7 bases from J; bases unmatched to any gene: 8. This CDR3 has 14 residues. Per germline, CDR1 PRHDT and CDR2 FYEKMQ (reference sequence). The CDR3 region has the DNA TGTGCCAGCAGCCATCGACAGGGGGCTGAGGAGCAGTACTTC. Translated: CASSHRQGAEEQYF. Using reference TRBV13 and TRBJ2-7 for the parts outside the CDR3, the full variable domain is AAGVIQSPRHLIKEKRETATLKCYPIPRHDTVYWYQQGPGQDPQFLISFYEKMQSDKGSIPDRFSAQQFSDYHSELNMSSLELGDSALYFCASSHRQGAEEQYFGPGTRLTVT.

The V and J genes are TRBV5-1 and TRBJ2-3, with D possibly matching TRBD1 (6 bases). The V end lost 4 bases, the J end lost 4 bases, and 13 bases lay between the germline ends. Germline lookup yields CDR1 SGHRS and CDR2 YFSETQ. The CDR3 has 14 amino acids. CDR3 bases: TGCGCCAGCAGCACAGGGTTGATGGCAGATACGCAGTATTTT. It specifies CASSTGLMADTQYF.

The V and J genes are TRBV28 and TRBJ2-1, with 10 bases identical to TRBD2. CDR3 size: 16 residues. J was trimmed by 2 bases and V by 6 bases; bases with no gene match: 7. Germline V gene data show CDR1 as MDHEN and CDR2 as SYDVKM. CDR3 sequence reads: CASSPITSGTYNEQFF. CDR3 sequence (DNA): TGTGCCAGCAGCCCCATCACTAGCGGGACCTACAATGAGCAGTTCTTC.

This chain links TRBV18 with TRBJ1-1; D is unclear. This CDR3 is 12 amino acids long. V dropped 6 bases and J dropped 1 base, with 6 bases sitting between them. CDR1 and CDR2 (germline): KGHSH, LQKENI. The CDR3 spells CASSKANTEAFF. CDR3 in DNA: TGTGCCAGCTCTAAAGCGAACACTGAAGCTTTCTTT.

The V and J genes are TRBV28 and TRBJ2-7; D is unclear. Trimming pared 6 bases from V and 2 bases from J, leaving 8 bases between. The CDR3 is 12 amino acids. Germline lookup yields CDR1 MDHEN and CDR2 SYDVKM. Written as DNA, the CDR3 is TGTGCCAGCAGCCCCGCCCCCTACGAGCAGTACTTC. Protein sequence: CASSPAPYEQYF.

The genes are TRBV2 and TRBJ1-5; D may be TRBD1 (6 bases). The CDR3 consists of 14 residues. Trimming pared 9 bases from V and 0 bases from J, leaving 12 bases between. Germline-derived CDR1 and CDR2 are SNHLY and FYNNEI. The CDR3 here is CASGGRNSNQPQHF. CDR3 DNA: TGTGCCAGTGGGGGCAGGAATAGCAATCAGCCCCAGCATTTT.

The chain recombines TRBV4-1 with TRBJ1-3; D not resolved. Looked up from germline, CDR1 is MGHRA and CDR2 is YSYEKL. CDR3 length equals 15 residues. V lost 3 bases and J 0 bases, leaving 9 bases between the germline ends. The CDR3 reads CASSHVLDSGNTIYF. The CDR3 DNA is TGCGCCAGCAGCCACGTACTGGACTCTGGAAACACCATATATTTT.